This T cell receptor (beta chain) emerged from a study of post-analysis software for immune sequencing data. The study's findings and limits: Controls' normalized Chao1 diversity significantly exceeded that of multiple sclerosis patients. The study found TRBV5-6, TRBV5-1 and TRBV20-1 among five or six TRBV segments more frequent in patients than controls.

Each TCR beta cDNA library carried unique molecular identifiers. Starting from approximately 1 to 10 million T cells, the study yielded roughly 0.5 million cDNA molecules. From the PCR reads, TCRdb called clonotypes with MiXCR, one entry per CDR3 protein. The sample contains 650,000 to 850,000 distinct CDR3 sequences, around 42% of which appear only once. V gave up 5 bases and J gave up 3 bases; unmatched junction bases: 18. The germline V gene encodes CDR1 SGHTA and CDR2 FQGNSA. The CDR3 loop spans 19 amino acids. Concerning this clonotype: Its antigen is unidentified.

Sequenced: blood. This clonotype was sampled from a girl under 18 with multiple sclerosis. The chain employs TRBV7-2 and TRBJ2-1, with 8 bases identical to TRBD2. CDR3 sequence reads: CASSASLAESSRVYNEQFF. The DNA for the CDR3 is TGTGCCAGCAGCGCCTCACTAGCGGAGAGCTCCCGAGTCTACAATGAGCAGTTCTTC.